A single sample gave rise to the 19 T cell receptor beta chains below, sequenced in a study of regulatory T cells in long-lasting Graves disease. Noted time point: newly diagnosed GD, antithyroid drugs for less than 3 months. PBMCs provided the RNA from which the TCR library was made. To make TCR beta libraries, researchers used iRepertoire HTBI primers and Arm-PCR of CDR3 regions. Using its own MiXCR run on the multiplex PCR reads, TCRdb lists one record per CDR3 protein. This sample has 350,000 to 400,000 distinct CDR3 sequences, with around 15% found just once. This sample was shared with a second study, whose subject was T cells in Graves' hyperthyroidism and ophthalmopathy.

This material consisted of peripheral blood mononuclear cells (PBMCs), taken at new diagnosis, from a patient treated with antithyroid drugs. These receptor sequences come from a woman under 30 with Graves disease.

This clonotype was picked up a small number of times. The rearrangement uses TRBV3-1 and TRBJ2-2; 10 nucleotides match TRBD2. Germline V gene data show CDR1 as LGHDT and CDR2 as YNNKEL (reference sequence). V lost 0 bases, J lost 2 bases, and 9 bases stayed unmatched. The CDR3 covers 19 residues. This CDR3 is CASSQESSSGGPNTGELFF. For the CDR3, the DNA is TGTGCCAGCAGCCAAGAATCGTCTAGCGGGGGACCTAACACCGGGGAGCTGTTTTTT.

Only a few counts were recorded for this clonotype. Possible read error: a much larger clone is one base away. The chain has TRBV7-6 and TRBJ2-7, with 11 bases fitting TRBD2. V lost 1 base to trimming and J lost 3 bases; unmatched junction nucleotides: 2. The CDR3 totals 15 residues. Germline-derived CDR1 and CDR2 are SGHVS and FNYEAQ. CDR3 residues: CASSLGGTSGYEQYF. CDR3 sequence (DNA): TGTGCCAGCAGCTTAGGCGGGACTAGCGGCTACGAGCAGTACTTC.

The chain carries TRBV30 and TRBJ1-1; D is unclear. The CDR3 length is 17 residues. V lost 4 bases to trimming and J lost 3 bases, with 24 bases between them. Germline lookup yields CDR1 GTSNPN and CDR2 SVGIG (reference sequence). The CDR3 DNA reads TGTGCCTGGATACCCCCCTCGAGGGTTCCGCGGGACACTGAAGCTTTCTTT. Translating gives CAWIPPSRVPRDTEAFF.

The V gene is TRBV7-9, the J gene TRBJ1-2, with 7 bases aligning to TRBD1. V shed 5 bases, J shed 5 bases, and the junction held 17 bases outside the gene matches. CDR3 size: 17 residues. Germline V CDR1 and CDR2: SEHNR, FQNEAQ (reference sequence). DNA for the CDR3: TGTGCCAGCAGCCTAAGTCACAGGGGAAAGGGACCTTATGGCTACACCTTC. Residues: CASSLSHRGKGPYGYTF.

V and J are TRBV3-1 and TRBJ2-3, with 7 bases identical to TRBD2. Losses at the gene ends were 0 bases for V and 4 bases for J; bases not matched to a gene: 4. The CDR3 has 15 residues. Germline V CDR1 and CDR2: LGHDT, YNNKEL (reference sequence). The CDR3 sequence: CASSQEGSGADTQYF. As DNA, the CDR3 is TGTGCCAGCAGCCAAGAGGGGAGCGGGGCAGATACGCAGTATTTT.

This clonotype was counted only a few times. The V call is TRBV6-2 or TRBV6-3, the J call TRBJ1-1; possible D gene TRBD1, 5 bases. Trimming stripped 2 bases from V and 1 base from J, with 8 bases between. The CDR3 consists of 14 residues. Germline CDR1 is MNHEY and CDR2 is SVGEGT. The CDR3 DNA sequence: TGTGCCAGCAGTTACCCGGGACCGAACACTGAAGCTTTCTTT. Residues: CASSYPGPNTEAFF.

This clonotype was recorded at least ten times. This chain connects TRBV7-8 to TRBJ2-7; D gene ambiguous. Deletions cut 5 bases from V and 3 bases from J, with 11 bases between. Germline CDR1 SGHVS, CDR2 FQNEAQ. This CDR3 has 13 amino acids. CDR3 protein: CASSLDRVYEQYF. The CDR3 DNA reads TGTGCCAGCAGCCTAGACCGAGTCTACGAGCAGTACTTC.

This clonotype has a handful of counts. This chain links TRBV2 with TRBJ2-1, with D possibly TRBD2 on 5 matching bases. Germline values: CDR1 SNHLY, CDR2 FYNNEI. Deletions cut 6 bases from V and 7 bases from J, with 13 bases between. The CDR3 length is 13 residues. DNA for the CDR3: TGTGCCAGCAGCAACGGTTGGAGGAATGAGCAGTTCTTC. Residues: CASSNGWRNEQFF. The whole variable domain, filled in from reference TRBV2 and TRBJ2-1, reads EPEVTQTPSHQVTQMGQEVILRCVPISNHLYFYWYRQILGQKVEFLVSFYNNEISEKSEIFDDQFSVERPDGSNFTLKIRSTKLEDSAMYFCASSNGWRNEQFFGPGTRLTVL.

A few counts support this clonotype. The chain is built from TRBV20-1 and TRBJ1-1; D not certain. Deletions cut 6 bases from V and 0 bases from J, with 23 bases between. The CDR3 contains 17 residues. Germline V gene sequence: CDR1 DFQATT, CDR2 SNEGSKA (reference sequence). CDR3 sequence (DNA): TGCAGTGCCGACGAGGAAGGAACTCAATTCATGAACACTGAAGCTTTCTTT. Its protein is CSADEEGTQFMNTEAFF.

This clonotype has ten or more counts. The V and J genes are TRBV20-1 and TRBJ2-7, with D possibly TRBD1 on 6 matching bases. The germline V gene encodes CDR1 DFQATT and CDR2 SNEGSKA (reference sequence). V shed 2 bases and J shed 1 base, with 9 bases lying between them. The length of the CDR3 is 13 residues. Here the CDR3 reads CSARPDRSYEQYF. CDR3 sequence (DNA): TGCAGTGCTAGACCCGACAGGTCCTACGAGCAGTACTTC.

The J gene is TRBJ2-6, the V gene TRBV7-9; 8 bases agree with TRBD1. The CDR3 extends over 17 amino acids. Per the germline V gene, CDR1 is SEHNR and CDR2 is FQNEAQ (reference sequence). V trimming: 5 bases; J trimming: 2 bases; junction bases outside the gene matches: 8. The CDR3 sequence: CASSQNLDRAGANVLTF. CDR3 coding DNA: TGTGCCAGCAGCCAAAACCTGGACAGGGCTGGGGCCAACGTCCTGACTTTC. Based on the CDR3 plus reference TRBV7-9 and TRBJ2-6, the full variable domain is DTGVSQNPRHKITKRGQNVTFRCDPISEHNRLYWYRQTLGQGPEFLTYFQNEAQLEKSRLLSDRFSAERPKGSFSTLEIQRTEQGDSAMYLCASSQNLDRAGANVLTFGAGSRLTVL.

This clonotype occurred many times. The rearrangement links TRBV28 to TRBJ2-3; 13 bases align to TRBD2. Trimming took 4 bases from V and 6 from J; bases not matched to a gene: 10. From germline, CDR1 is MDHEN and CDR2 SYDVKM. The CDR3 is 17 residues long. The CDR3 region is CASSSPNRLAGGDTQYF. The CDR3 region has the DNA TGTGCCAGCAGTTCCCCGAACCGACTAGCGGGAGGTGATACGCAGTATTTT.

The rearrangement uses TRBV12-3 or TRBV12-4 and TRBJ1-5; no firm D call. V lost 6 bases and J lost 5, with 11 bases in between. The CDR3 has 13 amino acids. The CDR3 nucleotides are TGTGCCAGCAGGGTTCTAGGCGATCAGCCCCAGCATTTT. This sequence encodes CASRVLGDQPQHF.

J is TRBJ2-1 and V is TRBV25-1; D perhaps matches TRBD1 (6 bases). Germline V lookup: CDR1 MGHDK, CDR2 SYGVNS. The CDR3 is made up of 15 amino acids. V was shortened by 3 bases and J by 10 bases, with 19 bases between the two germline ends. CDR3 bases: TGTGCCAGCAGTGATTGGGGCAGGGGCATTGGGGAGCAGTTCTTC. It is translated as CASSDWGRGIGEQFF.

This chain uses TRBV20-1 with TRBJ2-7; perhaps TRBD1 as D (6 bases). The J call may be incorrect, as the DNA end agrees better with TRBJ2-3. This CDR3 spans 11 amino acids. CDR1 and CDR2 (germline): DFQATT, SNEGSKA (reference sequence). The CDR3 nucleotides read TGCAGTGCGCAATCAGGGGTCACGCAGTATTTT. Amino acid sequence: CSAQSGVTQYF.

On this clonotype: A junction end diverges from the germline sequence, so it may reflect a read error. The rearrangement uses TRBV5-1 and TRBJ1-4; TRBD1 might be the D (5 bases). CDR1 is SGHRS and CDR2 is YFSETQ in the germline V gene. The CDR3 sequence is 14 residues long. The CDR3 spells CAISSTASMGGLFF. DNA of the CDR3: TGCGCCATCAGCTCGACAGCCTCGATGGGGGGACTGTTTTTT.

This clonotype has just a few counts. CDR3 DNA sequence: TGCGCCAGCAGCCCCGGACAGGGGGTTAACACCGGGGAGCTGTTTTTT. It codes for CASSPGQGVNTGELFF. The chain has TRBV5-1 and TRBJ2-2, with TRBD1 matching 10 bases. The CDR3 extends over 16 amino acids. Germline-derived CDR1 and CDR2 are SGHRS and YFSETQ. V lost 4 bases and J lost 2; bases outside the gene matches: 5.

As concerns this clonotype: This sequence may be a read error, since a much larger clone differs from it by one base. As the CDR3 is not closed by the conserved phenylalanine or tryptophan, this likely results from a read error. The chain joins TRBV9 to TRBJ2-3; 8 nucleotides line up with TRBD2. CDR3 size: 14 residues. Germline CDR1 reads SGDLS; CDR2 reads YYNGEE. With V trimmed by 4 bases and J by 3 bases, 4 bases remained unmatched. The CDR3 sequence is CASSPGLETDTQYL. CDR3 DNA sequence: TGTGCCAGCAGCCCGGGACTAGAAACAGATACGCAGTATCTT.

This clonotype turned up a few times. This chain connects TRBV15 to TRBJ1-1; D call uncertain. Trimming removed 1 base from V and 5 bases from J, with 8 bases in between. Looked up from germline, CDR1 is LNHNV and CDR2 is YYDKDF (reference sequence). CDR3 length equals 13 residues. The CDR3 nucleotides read TGTGCCACCAGCAGAGCCGAAGGGACTGAAGCTTTCTTT. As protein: CATSRAEGTEAFF.